The 29 T cell receptor beta chains given below trace back to one sample, sequenced in a study of T cells in Graves' hyperthyroidism and ophthalmopathy. Researchers took RNA transcripts and amplified the TCR beta CDR3 regions from them. HTBI primers were used for first-round RT-PCR of the TCR CDR3. TCRdb processed the multiplex PCR reads anew with MiXCR; each CDR3 protein has one entry. The sample includes 450,000 to 700,000 distinct CDR3 sequences, 40% to 55% of them seen just once. The sample taken for sequencing was peripheral blood or thyroid tissue (not recorded which). The receptor source for this set is an adult woman with Graves' disease, either hyperthyroidism or ophthalmopathy (not recorded which).

The genes are TRBV19 and TRBJ1-1; D is perhaps TRBD1 (6 bases). V shed 6 bases and J shed 11 bases, with 10 bases lying between them. CDR1 is LNHDA, CDR2 SQIVND, per germline (reference sequence). This CDR3 region has 10 residues. The CDR3 here is CASSGQFAFF. CDR3 bases: TGTGCCAGTAGCGGACAGTTTGCTTTCTTT.

V usage is TRBV29-1 and J usage is TRBJ1-2, with D hard to call. V gave up 1 base and J gave up 3 bases, with 9 bases separating them. CDR1 is SQVTM and CDR2 is ANQGSEA in the germline V gene. The CDR3 runs 13 residues. Written as DNA, the CDR3 is TGCAGCGTTGAAGGTCACGGGGACTATGGCTACACCTTC. As protein: CSVEGHGDYGYTF.

The chain couples TRBV7-9 to TRBJ1-6; TRBD1 matches at 7 bases. The CDR3 contains 15 residues. The germline V gene encodes CDR1 SEHNR and CDR2 FQNEAQ (reference sequence). V shed 6 bases and J 7 bases; nucleotides not matched to a gene: 9. The CDR3: CASSRSGQPNSPLHF. The CDR3 coding sequence is TGTGCCAGCAGTCGATCGGGACAGCCAAATTCACCCCTCCACTTT.

This clonotype has a single count. The junction differs from germline at one of its ends, possibly a read error. J is TRBJ1-2 and V is TRBV7-9; maybe TRBD1 (6 bases). The CDR3 has 14 amino acids. Germline V gives CDR1 SEHNR, CDR2 FQNEAQ (reference sequence). The CDR3 is CASSSYTGNNGHTF. The CDR3 coding sequence is TGTGCCAGCAGCTCATACACAGGGAATAATGGCCACACCTTC.

This clonotype was recorded many times. The genes are TRBV28 and TRBJ2-7; tentatively, D is TRBD2 (6 bases). The CDR3 sequence is 15 residues long. Trimming stripped 5 bases from V and 3 bases from J, with 17 bases between. Germline V lookup: CDR1 MDHEN, CDR2 SYDVKM. Here the CDR3 DNA reads TGTGCCAGCAGTATCCGCCACGGGACTGTCTACGAGCAGTACTTC. Encoded protein: CASSIRHGTVYEQYF.

This clonotype was detected many times. The rearrangement links TRBV2 to TRBJ2-7; 8 bases map to TRBD2. CDR3 size: 14 residues. Looked up from germline, CDR1 is SNHLY and CDR2 is FYNNEI. The V and J ends lost 4 bases and 3 bases, in that order; junction bases with no gene match: 5. The CDR3 protein is CASSGDGGDYEQYF. The CDR3 region has the DNA TGTGCCAGCAGTGGGGACGGGGGGGACTACGAGCAGTACTTC.

This clonotype occurred many times. V gene TRBV7-2 combines with J gene TRBJ1-2; 7 bases map to TRBD1. J gave up 6 bases and V 5 bases, and 6 bases lay outside the gene matches. Germline V gene lookup returns CDR1 SGHTA and CDR2 FQGNSA. The CDR3 is 13 amino acids. CDR3 in DNA: TGTGCCAGCAGCCAGGGGGTCGGGAATGGCTACACCTTC. Protein: CASSQGVGNGYTF.

Many counts were recorded for this clonotype. The chain carries TRBV2 and TRBJ2-5, with D unclear. CDR3 length: 14 residues. CDR1 is SNHLY, CDR2 FYNNEI, per germline. Trimming stripped 4 bases from V and 1 base from J, with 10 bases between. CDR3 nucleotide sequence: TGTGCCAGCAGTGTTTCCGCCTCCCAAGAGACCCAGTACTTC. Its translation: CASSVSASQETQYF.

This clonotype was seen ten or more times. The chain carries TRBV11-2 and TRBJ2-7, with TRBD2 as a possible D gene (5 bases). The CDR3 has 14 amino acids. Germline CDR1 SGHAT, CDR2 FQNNGV. V lost 5 bases to trimming and J lost 3 bases, with 14 bases between them. The CDR3, as DNA: TGTGCCAGCAGCGTGAGTTCCCGGGACTACGAGCAGTACTTC. Translating it yields CASSVSSRDYEQYF.

The V and J genes are TRBV15 and TRBJ1-3, with D maybe TRBD1 (5 bases). The germline gives CDR1 LNHNV, CDR2 YYDKDF (reference sequence). V lost 5 bases and J lost 10, with 15 bases in between. This CDR3 region has 13 residues. CDR3 sequence (DNA): TGTGCCACCAGCGGCTACAAGGAGGGGACCATATATTTT. Translating gives CATSGYKEGTIYF.

This clonotype has a single count. One junction end disagrees with the germline gene, perhaps due to a read error. The V call is TRBV9, the J call TRBJ2-7; maybe TRBD2 (7 bases). This CDR3 has 15 amino acids. Germline V gene data show CDR1 as SGDLS and CDR2 as YYNGEE. The CDR3 sequence is CASSSGGGWSGELYF. The CDR3 DNA is TGTGCCAGCAGCTCGGGCGGGGGCTGGTCCGGGGAGCTGTACTTC.

This clonotype was seen repeatedly, ten times or more. The chain has TRBV4-1 and TRBJ1-3; D not resolved. The V end was cut by 0 bases, the J end by 3 bases, with 9 bases between. The CDR3 has 15 amino acids. Germline CDR1 reads MGHRA; CDR2 reads YSYEKL. The CDR3 is CASSQDPTNGNTIYF. The CDR3, as DNA: TGCGCCAGCAGCCAAGATCCCACTAATGGAAACACCATATATTTT.

In its sample, this clonotype was seen many times. The chain recombines TRBV25-1 with TRBJ1-2, with TRBD1 matching 8 bases. This CDR3 has 14 amino acids. In germline, CDR1 is MGHDK, CDR2 SYGVNS. With V trimmed by 3 bases and J by 4 bases, 4 bases remained unmatched. CDR3 loop: CASSEVQGGYGYTF. The CDR3 bases are TGTGCCAGCAGTGAGGTACAGGGGGGCTATGGCTACACCTTC.

This sequence joins TRBV10-2 and TRBJ1-1; possible D gene TRBD1, 5 bases. Between the trimmed V and J ends, which lost 6 bases and 7 bases, there was a span of 15 bases. Germline V gives CDR1 WSHSY, CDR2 SAAADI. The CDR3 is made up of 13 amino acids. CDR3 nucleotides: TGCGCCAGCAGATTGACAGCCTGGAATGAAGCTTTCTTT. It codes for CASRLTAWNEAFF.

Notes on this clonotype: This may come from a read error, since a much larger clone is one base off. This chain uses TRBV20-1 with TRBJ1-3, with D perhaps TRBD1 (6 bases). The CDR3 contains 14 residues. CDR1 is DFQATT and CDR2 is SNEGSKA in the germline V gene (reference sequence). The CDR3 region is CSAREGGSGITIYF. CDR3 bases: TGCAGTGCTCGTGAAGGGGGTTCTGGAATCACCATATATTTT.

For this clonotype: One end of the junction varies from germline; a read error may be responsible. V usage is TRBV5-1 and J usage is TRBJ1-1; unclear D gene. Per germline, CDR1 SGHRS and CDR2 YFSETQ. The CDR3 loop spans 15 amino acids. Here the CDR3 reads CASSQSTRPNTEAFF. The CDR3 DNA reads TGTGCCAGCAGCCAATCGACAAGGCCGAACACTGAAGCTTTCTTT. Full variable domain (rest looked up from reference TRBV5-1 and TRBJ1-1): KAGVTQTPRYLIKTRGQQVTLSCSPISGHRSVSWYQQTPGQGLQFLFEYFSETQRNKGNFPGRFSGRQFSNSRSEMNVSTLELGDSALYLCASSQSTRPNTEAFFGQGTRLTVV.

The rearrangement uses TRBV7-2 and TRBJ1-1; tentatively, D is TRBD1 (5 bases). The germline V and J ends were trimmed by 3 bases and 1 base, with 12 bases remaining between them. This CDR3 has 15 amino acids. Germline V gene data show CDR1 as SGHTA and CDR2 as FQGNSA. CDR3: CASSFQGGENTEAFF. The CDR3 DNA follows: TGTGCCAGCAGCTTCCAGGGCGGAGAGAACACTGAAGCTTTCTTT.

In this sample, this clonotype turned up many times. The V and J genes are TRBV5-1 and TRBJ2-7, with TRBD1 as a possible D gene (6 bases). The V gene's germline CDR1 is SGHRS and CDR2 YFSETQ. This CDR3 has 15 amino acids. V lost 1 base and J 3 bases, leaving 14 bases between the germline ends. CDR3 in DNA: TGCGCCAGCAGCTTGACAGGGACGAGAAGCTACGAGCAGTACTTC. It specifies CASSLTGTRSYEQYF.

The V and J genes are TRBV4-1 and TRBJ1-3; 8 bases are shared with TRBD1. Germline CDR1 is MGHRA and CDR2 is YSYEKL. This CDR3 has 15 residues. The ends lost 4 bases at V and 2 bases at J; junction bases unmatched: 4. The CDR3 nucleotides are TGCGCCAGCAGCCGCCTGACAGGGGCTGGAAACACCATATATTTT. Protein sequence: CASSRLTGAGNTIYF.

This chain links TRBV2 with TRBJ2-2, with a possible D match to TRBD1 (7 bases). The V and J ends lost 6 bases and 5 bases respectively, with 13 bases between them. The CDR3 length is 14 residues. CDR1 and CDR2 from the germline V gene are SNHLY and FYNNEI. The CDR3 protein is CASSFQGGTGELFF. The CDR3 DNA is TGTGCCAGCAGCTTCCAGGGGGGTACCGGGGAGCTGTTTTTT.

The rearrangement links TRBV9 to TRBJ1-1; D is unresolved. Between the trimmed V and J ends, which lost 5 bases and 12 bases, there was a span of 14 bases. The CDR3 spans 11 residues. In germline, CDR1 is SGDLS, CDR2 YYNGEE. In DNA, the CDR3 is TGTGCCAGCAGTGAACGCCCGGAAACTTTCTTT. Translation gives CASSERPETFF.

This clonotype has just one count. The chain joins TRBV20-1 to TRBJ2-2; D unresolved. The CDR3 extends over 16 amino acids. Per the germline V gene, CDR1 is DFQATT and CDR2 is SNEGSKA (reference sequence). The germline V and J ends were trimmed by 5 bases and 2 bases, with 18 bases remaining between them. This CDR3 is CSAPQRVTINTGELFF. For the CDR3, the DNA is TGCAGTGCTCCACAACGGGTTACTATAAACACCGGGGAGCTGTTTTTT.

The chain couples TRBV6-1 to TRBJ2-7; D is undetermined. Per germline, CDR1 MNHNS and CDR2 SASEGT. The CDR3 sequence is 13 residues long. Between the trimmed V and J ends, which lost 2 bases and 2 bases, there was a span of 7 bases. CDR3 sequence (DNA): TGTGCCAGCAGTGAATCGCCCCCCTACGAGCAGTACTTC. This translates into CASSESPPYEQYF.

This chain connects TRBV2 to TRBJ2-2, with D possibly TRBD2 on 6 matching bases. Germline V CDR1 and CDR2: SNHLY, FYNNEI. V gave up 5 bases and J gave up 3 bases, with 28 bases separating them. This CDR3 is built from 20 residues. The CDR3 nucleotides are TGTGCCAGCAGTTTAGACCCAACTACCTTACAGGACTACTACACCGGGGAGCTGTTTTTT. Translation: CASSLDPTTLQDYYTGELFF.

This clonotype was detected ten times or more. The genes are TRBV27 and TRBJ1-5; no clear D. The CDR3 consists of 9 residues. Germline V gene lookup returns CDR1 MNHEY and CDR2 SMNVEV (reference sequence). V was pared by 11 bases and J by 6 bases, with 5 bases between. CDR3: CAGRQPQHF. The CDR3 DNA is TGTGCCGGCCGTCAGCCCCAGCATTTT.

The genes are TRBV5-1 and TRBJ2-5; TRBD2 aligns across 7 bases. Germline V CDR1 and CDR2: SGHRS, YFSETQ. CDR3 length: 15 amino acids. V shed 2 bases and J 5 bases; nucleotides not matched to a gene: 9. In DNA form, the CDR3 reads TGCGCCAGCAGCTTAGGCGGGGGAAACCGGGAGACCCAGTACTTC. This encodes CASSLGGGNRETQYF.

The chain carries TRBV24-1 and TRBJ1-1; D is undetermined. This CDR3 is built from 16 residues. Germline V gene data show CDR1 as KGHDR and CDR2 as SFDVKD. V was clipped by 5 bases and J by 0 bases, with 15 bases between them. Here the CDR3 reads CATSAQDPAMNTEAFF. CDR3 coding DNA: TGTGCCACCAGTGCCCAGGACCCGGCGATGAACACTGAAGCTTTCTTT.

The rearrangement uses TRBV24-1 and TRBJ2-5; 9 nucleotides line up with TRBD1. J gave up 3 bases and V 3 bases, and 7 bases lay outside the gene matches. The length of the CDR3 is 16 residues. CDR1 is KGHDR and CDR2 is SFDVKD in the germline V gene. CDR3 in amino acids: CATSDDRQGGKETQYF. The CDR3 DNA reads as TGTGCCACCAGTGATGACCGACAGGGGGGCAAAGAGACCCAGTACTTC.

The V and J genes are TRBV7-2 and TRBJ1-5, with D unclear. Trimming pared 1 base from V and 4 bases from J, leaving 11 bases between. CDR1 is SGHTA and CDR2 is FQGNSA in the germline V gene. This CDR3 region has 15 residues. CDR3 residues: CASSLEHAGNQPQHF. DNA for the CDR3: TGTGCCAGCAGCTTAGAGCATGCCGGGAATCAGCCCCAGCATTTT.